The 11 T cell receptor beta chains in this list originate from one sample, sequenced in a study of blood T cell repertoires in COVID-19. Here immunoSEQ multiplex PCR was the method, and the copy in TCRdb shows in-frame clones only, minus some. The sample contains 70,000 to 100,000 clones, 86% of which appear only once. The sequenced material came from peripheral blood. These receptors were collected from a man older than 75 with active or convalescent COVID-19.

This sequence joins TRBV6-1 and TRBJ2-5; D unclear. The length of the CDR3 is 13 residues. V was cut by 1 base and J by 1 base, with 4 bases left in between. CDR1 and CDR2 from the germline V gene are MNHNS and SASEGT. The CDR3 region is CASSEDSQETQYF. DNA of the CDR3: TGTGCCAGCAGTGAAGACAGCCAAGAGACCCAGTACTTC.

The chain couples TRBV19 to TRBJ1-1; 11 bases are a match to TRBD1. This CDR3 has 14 amino acids. The germline gives CDR1 LNHDA, CDR2 SQIVND (reference sequence). V dropped 5 bases and J dropped 4; count of bases not matched to a gene: 3. The CDR3 reads CASSLGTGGTEAFF. In DNA form, the CDR3 reads TGTGCCAGTAGTCTGGGGACAGGGGGCACTGAAGCTTTCTTT.

This clone was found once. V gene TRBV2 combines with J gene TRBJ1-2, with TRBD1 as a possible D gene (5 bases). Deletions cut 4 bases from V and 4 bases from J, with 13 bases between. The CDR3 loop spans 14 amino acids. Germline-derived CDR1 and CDR2 are SNHLY and FYNNEI. CDR3 coding DNA: TGTGCCAGCAGTGCAGGCGGGGGTGGCTATGGCTACACCTTC. Its translation is CASSAGGGGYGYTF.

V and J are TRBV5-1 and TRBJ2-5; possibly TRBD1 for D (6 bases). CDR3 length equals 14 residues. Germline V gene sequence: CDR1 SGHRS, CDR2 YFSETQ. Trimming pared 3 bases from V and 3 bases from J, leaving 12 bases between. CDR3 bases: TGCGCCAGCAGCTGGGGGCCGGGTGAAGAGACCCAGTACTTC. It codes for CASSWGPGEETQYF.

V usage is TRBV3-1 (or the pseudogene TRBV3-2) and J usage is TRBJ1-2; the D gene is possibly TRBD1 (5 bases). The CDR3 is 13 amino acids. Trimming removed 1 base at V and 8 bases at J, with 11 bases between. Germline V gene data show CDR1 as LGHDT and CDR2 as YNNKEL (reference sequence). The CDR3 loop is CASSQARDLGYTF. CDR3 DNA: TGTGCCAGCAGCCAAGCCAGGGATTTGGGCTACACCTTC.

The chain carries TRBV5-4 and TRBJ2-1; TRBD1 agrees at 8 bases. Germline assignment: CDR1 SGHNT and CDR2 YYREEE (reference sequence). This CDR3 is built from 15 residues. The trim removed 2 bases at V and 7 bases at J, leaving 8 bases unmatched. The CDR3 DNA reads as TGTGCCAGCAGCTTAAAACAGGGGGTCCAGAATGAGCAGTTCTTC. This gives the protein CASSLKQGVQNEQFF. The full variable domain, completed using reference TRBV5-4 and TRBJ2-1, is ETGVTQSPTHLIKTRGQQVTLRCSSQSGHNTVSWYQQALGQGPQFIFQYYREEENGRGNFPPRFSGLQFPNYSSELNVNALELDDSALYLCASSLKQGVQNEQFFGPGTRLTVL.

The chain couples TRBV7-2 to TRBJ2-1; 9 bases align to TRBD2. The CDR3 contains 16 residues. Germline V gene data show CDR1 as SGHTA and CDR2 as FQGNSA. Trimming cost V 5 bases and J 5 bases; bases outside gene matches: 10. CDR3 DNA sequence: TGTGCCAGCAGCCCCGACTTAGCGGGAGCTCACAATGAGCAGTTCTTC. The encoded protein is CASSPDLAGAHNEQFF.

Notes on this clone: A junction end diverges from the germline sequence, so it may reflect a read error. V gene TRBV7-7 combines with J gene TRBJ2-2; 7 nucleotides line up with TRBD1. The CDR3 is made up of 14 amino acids. Germline assignment: CDR1 SSHAT and CDR2 FNYEAQ (reference sequence). CDR3 amino acids: CASSPTTGSGELFF. The CDR3 coding sequence is TGTGCTAGCAGCCCTACGACAGGGTCCGGGGAGCTGTTTTTT. Using reference TRBV7-7 and TRBJ2-2 for the parts outside the CDR3, the full variable domain is GAGVSQSPRYKVTKRGQDVTLRCDPISSHATLYWYQQALGQGPEFLTYFNYEAQPDKSGLPSDRFSAERPEGSISTLTIQRTEQRDSAMYRCASSPTTGSGELFFGEGSRLTVL.

This chain links TRBV5-1 with TRBJ2-1; 8 nucleotides match TRBD1. The CDR3 covers 15 residues. J gave up 2 bases and V 7 bases, and 8 bases lay outside the gene matches. Germline V CDR1 and CDR2: SGHRS, YFSETQ. CDR3 nucleotides: TGCGCCAGCTCCTCCGGGACAGGAGCCTACAATGAGCAGTTCTTC. As protein: CASSSGTGAYNEQFF.

In regard to this clone: Mismatch with germline at one junction end may stem from a read error. The chain links TRBV19 to TRBJ2-7; D may match TRBD1 or TRBD2 (6 bases each). This CDR3 comprises 14 residues. Germline V gene lookup returns CDR1 LNHDA and CDR2 SQIVND (reference sequence). The CDR3 region is CASTIQGGRGEQYF. CDR3 DNA sequence: TGTGCCAGTACTATACAGGGCGGACGGGGGGAGCAGTACTTC.

This sequence joins TRBV9 and TRBJ2-5, with TRBD1 matching over 8 bases. The germline gives CDR1 SGDLS, CDR2 YYNGEE. V lost 1 base and J lost 2; bases outside the gene matches: 4. The length of the CDR3 is 15 residues. The CDR3 DNA reads as TGTGCCAGCAGCGTAACCGGGACAGGACAAGAGACCCAGTACTTC. Translating gives CASSVTGTGQETQYF. The complete variable domain, with remaining parts taken from reference TRBV9 and TRBJ2-5, reads DSGVTQTPKHLITATGQRVTLRCSPRSGDLSVYWYQQSLDQGLQFLIQYYNGEERAKGNILERFSAQQFPDLHSELNLSSLELGDSALYFCASSVTGTGQETQYFGPGTRLLVL.